This T cell receptor beta chain was sequenced during a study of neoadjuvant anti-PD-1 for oral cavity cancer. Study-level background: Nivolumab at 3 mg/kg was mostly given biweekly, three to four doses, pre-surgery. Patients without progression got a fourth dose around day 43. Study conclusions and caveats: Pretreatment Treg/Th17 ratio correlated inversely with post-treatment tumor clonality.

Some clones are missing from TCRdb's copy, which holds only in-frame ones; the method was immunoSEQ multiplex PCR. The table has 14,000 to 15,000 clones, about three quarters seen once. Trimming removed 4 bases at V and 3 bases at J, with 10 bases between. The CDR3 is made up of 13 amino acids. Per the germline V gene, CDR1 is MGHRA and CDR2 is YSYEKL. As concerns this clone: Its antigen is unknown.

These newly diagnosed stage II-IVA oral cavity squamous cell carcinoma patients had no prior systemic or radiation treatment. The chain joins TRBV4-1 to TRBJ2-7; the D call may be TRBD1 or TRBD2 (5 bases each). This receptor was taken from a person between 35 and 79 years old with oral cavity squamous cell carcinoma. This sample comprised PBMCs, obtained before nivolumab (anti-PD-1) treatment. CDR3 in DNA: TGCGCCAGCAGCCGGGACCGAGGCTACGAGCAGTACTTC. Residues: CASSRDRGYEQYF.